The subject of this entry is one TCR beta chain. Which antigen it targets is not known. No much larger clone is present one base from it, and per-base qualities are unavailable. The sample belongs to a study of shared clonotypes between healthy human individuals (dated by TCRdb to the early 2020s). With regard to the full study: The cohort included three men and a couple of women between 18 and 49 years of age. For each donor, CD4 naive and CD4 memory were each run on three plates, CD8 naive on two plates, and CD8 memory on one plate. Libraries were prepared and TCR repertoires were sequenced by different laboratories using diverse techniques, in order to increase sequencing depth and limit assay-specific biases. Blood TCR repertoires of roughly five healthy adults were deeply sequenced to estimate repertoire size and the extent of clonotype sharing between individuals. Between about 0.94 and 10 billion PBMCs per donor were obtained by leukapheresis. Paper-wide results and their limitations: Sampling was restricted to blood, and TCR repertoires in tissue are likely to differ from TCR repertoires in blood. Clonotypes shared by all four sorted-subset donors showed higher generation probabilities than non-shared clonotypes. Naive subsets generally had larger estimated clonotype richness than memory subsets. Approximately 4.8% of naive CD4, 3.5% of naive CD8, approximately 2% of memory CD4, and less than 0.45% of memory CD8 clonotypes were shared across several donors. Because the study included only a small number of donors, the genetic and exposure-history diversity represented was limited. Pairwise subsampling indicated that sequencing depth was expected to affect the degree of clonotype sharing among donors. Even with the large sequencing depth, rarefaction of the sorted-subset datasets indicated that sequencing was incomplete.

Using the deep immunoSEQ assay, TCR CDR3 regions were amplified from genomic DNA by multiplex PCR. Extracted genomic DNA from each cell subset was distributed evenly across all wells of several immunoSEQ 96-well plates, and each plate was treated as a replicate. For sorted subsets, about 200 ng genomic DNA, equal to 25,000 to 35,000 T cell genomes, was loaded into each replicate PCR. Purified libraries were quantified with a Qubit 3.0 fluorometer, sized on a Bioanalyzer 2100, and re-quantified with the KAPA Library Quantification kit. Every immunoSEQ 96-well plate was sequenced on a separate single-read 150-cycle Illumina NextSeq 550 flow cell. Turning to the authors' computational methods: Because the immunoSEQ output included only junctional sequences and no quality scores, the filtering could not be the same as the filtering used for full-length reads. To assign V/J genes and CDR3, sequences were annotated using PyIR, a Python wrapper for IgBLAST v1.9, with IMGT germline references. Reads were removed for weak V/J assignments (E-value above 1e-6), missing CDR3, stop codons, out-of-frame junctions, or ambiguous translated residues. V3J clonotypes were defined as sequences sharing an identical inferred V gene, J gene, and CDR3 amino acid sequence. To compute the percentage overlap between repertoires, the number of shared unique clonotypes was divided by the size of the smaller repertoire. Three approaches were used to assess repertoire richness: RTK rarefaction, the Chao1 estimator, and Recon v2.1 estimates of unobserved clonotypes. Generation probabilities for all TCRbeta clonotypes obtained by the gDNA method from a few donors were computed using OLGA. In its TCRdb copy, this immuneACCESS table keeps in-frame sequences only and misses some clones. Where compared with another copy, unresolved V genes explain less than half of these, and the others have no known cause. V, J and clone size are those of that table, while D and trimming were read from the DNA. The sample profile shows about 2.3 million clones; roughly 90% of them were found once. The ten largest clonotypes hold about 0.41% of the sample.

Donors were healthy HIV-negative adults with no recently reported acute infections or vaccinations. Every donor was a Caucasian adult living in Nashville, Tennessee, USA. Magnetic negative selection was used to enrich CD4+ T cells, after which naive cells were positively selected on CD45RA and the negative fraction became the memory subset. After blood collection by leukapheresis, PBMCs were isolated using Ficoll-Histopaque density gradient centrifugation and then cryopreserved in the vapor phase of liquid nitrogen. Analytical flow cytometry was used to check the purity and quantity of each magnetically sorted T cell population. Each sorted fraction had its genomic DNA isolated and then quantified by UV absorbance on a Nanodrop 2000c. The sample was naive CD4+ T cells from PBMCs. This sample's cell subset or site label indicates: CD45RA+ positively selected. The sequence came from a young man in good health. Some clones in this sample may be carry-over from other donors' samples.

The CDR3 loop reads CASSPGTGGIPEAFF. The DNA reads TGTGCCAGCTCACCCGGGACAGGGGGAATACCTGAAGCTTTCTTT. This sequence uses TRBV18 and TRBJ1-1; 11 nucleotides in the junction match TRBD1. The germline V and J ends show losses of 3 bases and 6 bases respectively, and no gene match explains 6 bases of the junction. The CDR3 contains 15 residues, cysteine and phenylalanine counted. The CDR3 DNA has 45 bases and is translated from base 1. The germline V gene yields KGHSH for CDR1 and LQKENI for CDR2.